The rows below give T cell receptor beta chains drawn from one sample of a study of identical twins. TCRdb used MiXCR to reprocess the 5' RACE reads, holding one entry per CDR3 protein. The profile shows some 710,000 distinct CDR3 sequences, less than 7% of them singletons. Sequenced: naive T cells sorted from blood. The receptors originated from a man between 18 and 35 years old in good health. Each CDR3 is given with its conserved first and last residue. The D gene is left open where the match is weak. Some rows mark clone size as missing; the rest say once, few, many or name a class of expanded clone.

>few|TRBV7-2|.|TRBJ2-4
TGTGCCAGCAGCGTAGGAAGGAGGTTTTTAGCCAAAAACATTCAGTACTTC
CASSVGRRFLAKNIQYF
>.|TRBV3-1|TRBD2|TRBJ2-3
TGTGCCAGCAGCCCCGGGACTAGCGGGAGGGCCATCGATACGCAGTATTTT
CASSPGTSGRAIDTQYF
>many|TRBV27|.|TRBJ1-1
TGTGCCAGCAGTTTATTGGGGAAAGGGGGACCTGAAGCTTTCTTT
CASSLLGKGGPEAFF
>many|TRBV20-1|.|TRBJ1-2
TGCAGTGCTGGGGGGGACGTTCATGGCTACACCTTC
CSAGGDVHGYTF
>many|TRBV20-1|.|TRBJ2-1
TGCAGTGCTAGAGAAGTGTGGGGGGACCATGAGCAGTTCTTC
CSAREVWGDHEQFF
>many|TRBV6-2/TRBV6-3|.|TRBJ1-5
TGTGCCAGCAGTCACAGGGCCCGGGGCAATCAGCCCCAGCATTTT
CASSHRARGNQPQHF
>many|TRBV5-1|.|TRBJ1-1
TGCGCCAGCAGCTTGGACAGGGTTAGCACTGAAGCTTTCTTT
CASSLDRVSTEAFF
>.|TRBV5-1|TRBD2|TRBJ2-3
TGCGCCAGCAGCTCGACTAGCGGGAGCGATACGCAGTATTTT
CASSSTSGSDTQYF
>many|TRBV15|.|TRBJ2-5
TGTGCCACCAGCAGACCAAACGGACAGATTCTGCACCAAGAGACCCAGTACTTC
CATSRPNGQILHQETQYF
>many|TRBV20-1|TRBD2|TRBJ2-3
TGCAGTGCTATGATTAGCGGGAGGGACACAGATACGCAGTATTTT
CSAMISGRDTDTQYF
>few|TRBV18|.|TRBJ2-7
TGTGCCAGCTCACCGACAGAACGAGTCAGAGAGCAGTACTTC
CASSPTERVREQYF
>.|TRBV3-1|.|TRBJ2-2
TGTGCCAGCAGCCGACAGGTCCTAGCTAGGGGATACACCGGGGAGCTGTTTTTT
CASSRQVLARGYTGELFF
>.|TRBV6-1|.|TRBJ2-2
TGTGCCAGCAGTGAAAGGCCAGGTGCCGGGGAGCTGTTTTTT
CASSERPGAGELFF
>many|TRBV12-3/TRBV12-4|.|TRBJ2-7
TGTGCCAGCAGTTTTGACAGGATGAACTACGAGCAGTACTTC
CASSFDRMNYEQYF
>many|TRBV3-1|.|TRBJ2-1
TGTGCCAGCAGCCAAGGCCATCTAAGTGAGCAGTTCTTC
CASSQGHLSEQFF
>few|TRBV24-1|TRBD2|TRBJ2-2
TGTGCCACCAGTCAGGGACTAGTTACCGGGGAGCTGTTTTTT
CATSQGLVTGELFF
>many|TRBV12-3/TRBV12-4|TRBD1|TRBJ2-1
TGTGCCAGCCAGCCAGGGGGATACAATGAGCAGTTCTTC
CASQPGGYNEQFF
>many|TRBV5-5|.|TRBJ2-1
TGTGCCAGCAGCTTGGCCGAGACTTCTGAGCAGTTCTTC
CASSLAETSEQFF
>many|TRBV28|TRBD2|TRBJ2-7
TGTGCCAGCAGGCGACTAGCGGAGTCCTACGAGCAGTACTTC
CASRRLAESYEQYF
>few|TRBV2|TRBD1|TRBJ2-2
TGTGCCAGTCGAGGACAGGGGGCGACCGGGGAGCTGTTTTTT
CASRGQGATGELFF
>.|TRBV20-1|TRBD2|TRBJ2-1
TGCAGTGCTAGAGCCCGTGCGGCGGGAGTGGCGAATGAGCAGTTCTTC
CSARARAAGVANEQFF
>many|TRBV10-3|.|TRBJ2-7
TGTGCCATCAAGGGCAACCAGACCTACGAGCAGTACTTC
CAIKGNQTYEQYF
>few|TRBV20-1|.|TRBJ2-5
TGCAGTGCTGTGGTGGCTGGGAGGCAAGAGACCCAGTACTTC
CSAVVAGRQETQYF
>few|TRBV5-1|.|TRBJ1-5
TGCGCCAGCAGCTTGGAAGGGATCCGCAATCAGCCCCAGCATTTT
CASSLEGIRNQPQHF
>many|TRBV19|.|TRBJ2-1
TGTGCCAGTAGTATCGGGCAGGGGTGGGATGAGCAGTTCTTC
CASSIGQGWDEQFF
>.|TRBV6-1|.|TRBJ1-5
TGTGCCAGCAGCCCTACCCGGGGGGGGCCGGTTTTAAATCAGCCCCAGCATTTT
CASSPTRGGPVLNQPQHF
>few|TRBV7-9|TRBD1|TRBJ2-3
TGTGCCAGCAGCTTGCGACAGGGGCCGGCAGATACGCAGTATTTT
CASSLRQGPADTQYF
>many|TRBV29-1|TRBD1|TRBJ2-1
TGCAGCGTTGAAGCAGGGGGTTACAATGAGCAGTTCTTC
CSVEAGGYNEQFF
>.|TRBV20-1|TRBD1|TRBJ2-4
TGCAGTGCTAGAGATCCTGGGACAGGGAACATTCAGTACTTC
CSARDPGTGNIQYF
>many|TRBV10-3|TRBD1|TRBJ2-1
TGTGCCATCAGTGTGGCGACAGGGGGTTCCTACAATGAGCAGTTCTTC
CAISVATGGSYNEQFF
>few|TRBV7-9|TRBD1|TRBJ1-1
TGTGCCAGCAGCCCCGGGACAGGCATTTTGAACACTGAAGCTTTCTTT
CASSPGTGILNTEAFF
>many|TRBV15|.|TRBJ2-1
TGTGCCACCAGCAGAGCCAACAATGAGCAGTTCTTC
CATSRANNEQFF
>many|TRBV7-9|TRBD1|TRBJ2-2
TGTGCCAGCAGCCGTGACAGGGGAGCGGCCGGGGAGCTGTTTTTT
CASSRDRGAAGELFF
>many|TRBV2|.|TRBJ2-1
TGTGCCAGCAGCGGGGGACTGGAGCAGTTCTTC
CASSGGLEQFF
>few|TRBV3-1|.|TRBJ2-5
TGTGCCAGCAGCCAAGGGGACGTGGAGACCCAGTACTTC
CASSQGDVETQYF
>many|TRBV24-1|.|TRBJ2-3
TGTGCCACCAGTGGTGGGACCATCACAGATACGCAGTATTTT
CATSGGTITDTQYF
>.|TRBV5-1|.|TRBJ2-1
TGCGCCAGCACCCCTGAAGGGGCGGTGAATGAGCAGTTCTTC
CASTPEGAVNEQFF
>.|TRBV3-1|.|TRBJ1-6
TGTGCCAGCAGCCAAGATAAGATAAGAAGCTCACCCCTCCACTTT
CASSQDKIRSSPLHF
>many|TRBV5-1|TRBD1|TRBJ1-2
TGCGCCAGCAGTCGAGGACAGGGGCTTGGCTACACCTTC
CASSRGQGLGYTF
>few|TRBV12-3/TRBV12-4|.|TRBJ2-2
TGTGCCAGCAGTACCCGGGTAATTTTTAAAACCGGGGAGCTGTTTTTT
CASSTRVIFKTGELFF
>.|TRBV7-6|TRBD2|TRBJ2-2
TGTGCCAGCAGTTCTCCTAGCGGGAGGGCCACCGGGGAGCTGTTTTTT
CASSSPSGRATGELFF
>many|TRBV24-1|TRBD2|TRBJ2-3
TGTGCCACCAGTGATTCTCCGGGACTAGCGGTTAGCACAGATACGCAGTATTTT
CATSDSPGLAVSTDTQYF
>.|TRBV16|.|TRBJ2-3
TGTGCCAGCAGCCGTCCTCGGGGGGATACGCAGTATTTT
CASSRPRGDTQYF
>few|TRBV29-1|.|TRBJ1-2
TGCAGCGTTGATAGGGTCATGGGCTACACCTTC
CSVDRVMGYTF
>few|TRBV6-5|.|TRBJ2-7
TGTGCCAGCAGTTACTCGATTTTAGTAGCTTCGTACGAGCAGTACTTC
CASSYSILVASYEQYF
>many|TRBV6-5|.|TRBJ2-5
TGTGCCAGCAGTTACTCGGGGCTCCAAGAGACCCAGTACTTC
CASSYSGLQETQYF
>.|TRBV27|.|TRBJ2-1
TGTGCCAGCAGTCAACCCCCGGATGAGCAGTTCTTC
CASSQPPDEQFF
>many|TRBV4-3|TRBD2|TRBJ2-3
TGCGCCAGCAGCCAAGACCCTAGCGGGAGGAATACGCAGTATTTT
CASSQDPSGRNTQYF
>many|TRBV15|.|TRBJ2-1
TGTGCCACCAACACCGCCGGGACTGATTACAATGAGCAGTTCTTC
CATNTAGTDYNEQFF
>many|TRBV12-5|.|TRBJ2-1
TGTGCTAGTGGTTTTATCAGTCGTAGGTGGGAGTCGAATGAGCAGTTCTTC
CASGFISRRWESNEQFF
>few|TRBV19|.|TRBJ2-6
TGTGCCAGTAGTCCCCAACTAACAGGCTCTGGGGCCAACGTCCTGACTTTC
CASSPQLTGSGANVLTF
>few|TRBV7-9|TRBD2|TRBJ2-1
TGTGCCAGCAGCTCACTAGCGGGTCGACCCAGATGGCAGTTCTTC
CASSSLAGRPRWQFF
>few|TRBV11-2|.|TRBJ2-1
TGTGCCAGCAGCTTAGTAAGCGGCGTACTTAATGAGCAGTTCTTC
CASSLVSGVLNEQFF
>.|TRBV5-1|.|TRBJ2-2
TGCGCCAGCAGCCTTCGTCCGACTGCCACCGGGGAGCTGTTTTTT
CASSLRPTATGELFF
>few|TRBV4-1|.|TRBJ2-5
TGCGCCAGCAGCCAAGATAACAGACTGCAAGAGACCCAGTACTTC
CASSQDNRLQETQYF
>.|TRBV7-2|.|TRBJ2-1
TGTGCCAGCAGCTTCCCCCCGGGGCTCAATGAGCAGTTCTTC
CASSFPPGLNEQFF
>.|TRBV20-1|TRBD2|TRBJ2-7
TGCAGTGCTAGAGTTCAGTCTTCCGGGACTAGCGGGAGAGGTTGGAGCGAGCAGTACTTC
CSARVQSSGTSGRGWSEQYF
>few|TRBV9|.|TRBJ1-2
TGTGCCAGCAGCGGCGGAGGACCCAACTATGGCTACACCTTC
CASSGGGPNYGYTF
>many|TRBV29-1|.|TRBJ2-3
TGCAGCGTTGCCTATACCCCAGATACGCAGTATTTT
CSVAYTPDTQYF
>many|TRBV7-9|.|TRBJ1-1
TGTGCCAGCAGCCCGGGACAGAACACTGAAGCTTTCTTT
CASSPGQNTEAFF